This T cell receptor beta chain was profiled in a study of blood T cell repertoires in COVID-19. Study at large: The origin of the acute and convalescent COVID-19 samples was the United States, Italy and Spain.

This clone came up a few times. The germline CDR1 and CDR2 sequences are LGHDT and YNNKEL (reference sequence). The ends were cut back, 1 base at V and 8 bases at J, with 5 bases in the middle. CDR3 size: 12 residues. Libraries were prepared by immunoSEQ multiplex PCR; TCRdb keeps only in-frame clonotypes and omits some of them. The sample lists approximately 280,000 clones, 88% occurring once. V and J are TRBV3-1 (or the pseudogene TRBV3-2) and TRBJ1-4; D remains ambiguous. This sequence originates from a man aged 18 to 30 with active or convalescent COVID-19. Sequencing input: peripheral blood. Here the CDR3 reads CASSQAREKLFF. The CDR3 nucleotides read TGTGCCAGCAGCCAAGCGCGCGAAAAACTGTTTTTT.